The source of this TCR beta chain is a study of blood T cell repertoires in COVID-19. Turning to the study itself: Acute-phase and convalescent COVID-19 samples originated in the United States, Italy and Spain.

The assay was immunoSEQ multiplex PCR, and TCRdb's table has in-frame clones only and misses some. This table holds about 3,700 clones, about 74% found once. The germline CDR1 and CDR2 sequences are MNHEY and SMNVEV (reference sequence). J gave up 9 bases and V 8 bases, and 14 bases lay outside the gene matches. The CDR3 extends over 15 amino acids. The TCR comes from a human donor in a cohort sampled during active COVID-19. Material for sequencing was peripheral blood. This sequence joins TRBV27 and TRBJ2-5, with 11 bases lining up with TRBD2. The CDR3 spells CASRASGGNSGAQYF. Here the CDR3 DNA reads TGTGCCAGCCGCGCTAGCGGGGGGAACTCGGGGGCCCAGTACTTC.